The clone carrying this T cell receptor beta chain was found a few times. The CDR3 spans 17 residues. Germline CDR1 MGHRA, CDR2 YSYEKL. The V segment lost 3 bases and the J segment 4 bases; nucleotides outside the gene matches: 8. These data are taken from a study of cytomegalovirus exposure and HLA in healthy donors. Those who donated were healthy bone marrow donors. PCR was performed using 60 Vbeta and 13 Jbeta primers. TCRdb's copy holds only in-frame clones and misses some; the assay was immunoSEQ multiplex PCR. Of roughly 180,000 clones in the sample, about 9% were seen once. Sequencing was performed on PBMCs. The genes are TRBV4-1 and TRBJ2-7, with 14 bases that match TRBD2. The receptor was isolated from a woman in her thirties in good health and CMV-seropositive. The CDR3 loop is CASSQALGTSGSYEQYF. The CDR3 DNA follows: TGCGCCAGCAGCCAGGCGCTTGGGACTAGCGGGAGTTACGAGCAGTACTTC.